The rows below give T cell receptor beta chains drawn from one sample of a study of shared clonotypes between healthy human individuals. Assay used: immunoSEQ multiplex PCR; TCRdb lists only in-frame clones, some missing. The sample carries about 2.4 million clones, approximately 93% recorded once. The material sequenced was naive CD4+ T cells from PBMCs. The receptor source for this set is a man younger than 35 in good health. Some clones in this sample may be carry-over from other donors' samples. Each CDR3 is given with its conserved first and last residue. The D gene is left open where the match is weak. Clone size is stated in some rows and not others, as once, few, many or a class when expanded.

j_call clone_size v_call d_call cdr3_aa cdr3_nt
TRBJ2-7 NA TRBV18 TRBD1 CASSSWTGFEQYF TGTGCCAGCTCATCGTGGACAGGGTTCGAGCAGTACTTC
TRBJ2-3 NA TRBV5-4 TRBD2 CASSSGGSTDTQYF TGTGCCAGCAGCTCCGGGGGGAGCACAGATACGCAGTATTTT
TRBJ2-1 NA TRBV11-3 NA CASSRDGPYNEQFF TGTGCCAGCAGCCGTGACGGACCCTACAATGAGCAGTTCTTC
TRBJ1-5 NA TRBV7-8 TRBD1 CASRNDRGGSNQPQHF TGTGCCAGCAGAAACGACAGGGGTGGGAGCAATCAGCCCCAGCATTTT
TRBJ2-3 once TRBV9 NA CASSAGRTTDTQYF TGTGCCAGCAGCGCAGGGAGGACCACAGATACGCAGTATTTT
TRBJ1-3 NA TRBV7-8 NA CASSSDSHSGNTIYF TGTGCCAGCAGTTCAGACAGTCACTCTGGAAACACCATATATTTT
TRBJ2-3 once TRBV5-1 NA CASSDIGTDTQYF TGCGCCAGCAGCGATATAGGCACAGATACGCAGTATTTT
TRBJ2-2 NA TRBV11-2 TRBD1 CASSQETGVNTGELFF TGCGCCAGCAGCCAGGAGACAGGGGTGAACACCGGGGAGCTGTTTTTT
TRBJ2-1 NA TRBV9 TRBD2 CASSPLPWASGIGHEQFF TGTGCCAGCAGTCCCCTCCCGTGGGCTAGCGGGATAGGCCATGAGCAGTTCTTC
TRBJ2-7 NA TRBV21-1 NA CASSKSGAEPGEQYF TGTGCCAGCAGCAAAAGTGGGGCCGAACCCGGGGAGCAGTACTTC
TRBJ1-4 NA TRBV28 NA CASSLPGYEKLFF TGTGCCAGCAGCCTGCCTGGGTATGAAAAACTGTTTTTT
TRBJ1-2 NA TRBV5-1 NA CASSLGTSPSYGYTF TGCGCCAGCAGCTTGGGGACAAGCCCGAGCTATGGCTACACCTTC
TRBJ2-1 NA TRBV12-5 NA CASGLVQGGTPNEQFF TGTGCTAGTGGTTTGGTACAAGGGGGGACCCCCAATGAGCAGTTCTTC
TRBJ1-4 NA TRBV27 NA CASSLWSRTTGQKLFF TGTGCCAGCAGTTTATGGTCCCGTACGACAGGTCAAAAACTGTTTTTT
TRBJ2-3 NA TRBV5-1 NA CASSPRAQKGADTQYF TGCGCCAGCAGCCCCCGGGCCCAAAAGGGTGCAGATACGCAGTATTTT
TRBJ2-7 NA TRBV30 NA CAWSAGIGEQYF TGTGCCTGGAGTGCAGGGATCGGCGAGCAGTACTTC
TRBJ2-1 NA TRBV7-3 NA CASSQGQYNEQFF TGTGCCAGCAGCCAAGGCCAGTACAATGAGCAGTTCTTC
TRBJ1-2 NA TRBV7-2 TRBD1 CASSPQTGINYGYTF TGTGCCAGCAGCCCGCAGACAGGGATAAACTATGGCTACACCTTC
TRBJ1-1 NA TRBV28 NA CASSLNLEAFF TGTGCCAGCAGTCTAAACCTCGAAGCTTTCTTT
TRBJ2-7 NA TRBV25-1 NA CASSEWGVGVSSYEQYF TGTGCCAGCAGTGAATGGGGGGTAGGGGTATCGAGCTACGAGCAGTACTTC
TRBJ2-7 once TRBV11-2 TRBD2 CASSLVGGALSYEQYF TGTGCCAGCAGCTTAGTCGGGGGGGCCCTATCCTACGAGCAGTACTTC
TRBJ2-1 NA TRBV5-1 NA CASGSGVIDNEQFF TGCGCCAGCGGCTCGGGAGTCATCGACAATGAGCAGTTCTTC
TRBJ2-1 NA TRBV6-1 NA CASSELRGYNEQFF TGTGCCAGCAGTGAACTCAGGGGCTACAATGAGCAGTTCTTC
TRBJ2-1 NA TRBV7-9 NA CASSPPTEKRYNEQFF TGTGCCAGCAGCCCGCCGACCGAAAAACGGTACAATGAGCAGTTCTTC
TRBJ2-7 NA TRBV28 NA CASSLPGSPTYEQYF TGTGCCAGCAGTTTACCGGGATCCCCTACCTACGAGCAGTACTTC
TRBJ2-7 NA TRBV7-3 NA CASSSRRDGEQYF TGTGCCAGCAGCTCGCGGAGGGACGGCGAGCAGTACTTC
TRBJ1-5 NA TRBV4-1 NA CASSQEGYQPQHF TGCGCCAGCAGCCAAGAGGGCTATCAGCCCCAGCATTTT
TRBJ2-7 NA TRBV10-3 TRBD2 CAITGLAGDEQYF TGTGCCATCACTGGACTAGCGGGAGACGAGCAGTACTTC
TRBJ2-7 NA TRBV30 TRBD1 CAWSITGGRGEQYF TGTGCCTGGAGTATTACAGGGGGTAGGGGCGAGCAGTACTTC
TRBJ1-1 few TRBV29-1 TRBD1 CSVQGQMNTEAFF TGCAGCGTCCAGGGACAGATGAACACTGAAGCTTTCTTT
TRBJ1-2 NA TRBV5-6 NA CASSLFSQGPYGYTF TGTGCCAGCAGCTTGTTTAGTCAGGGGCCTTACGGCTACACCTTC
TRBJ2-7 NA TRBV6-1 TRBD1 CASRDQGVSYEQYF TGTGCCAGCAGGGACCAGGGGGTTTCCTACGAGCAGTACTTC